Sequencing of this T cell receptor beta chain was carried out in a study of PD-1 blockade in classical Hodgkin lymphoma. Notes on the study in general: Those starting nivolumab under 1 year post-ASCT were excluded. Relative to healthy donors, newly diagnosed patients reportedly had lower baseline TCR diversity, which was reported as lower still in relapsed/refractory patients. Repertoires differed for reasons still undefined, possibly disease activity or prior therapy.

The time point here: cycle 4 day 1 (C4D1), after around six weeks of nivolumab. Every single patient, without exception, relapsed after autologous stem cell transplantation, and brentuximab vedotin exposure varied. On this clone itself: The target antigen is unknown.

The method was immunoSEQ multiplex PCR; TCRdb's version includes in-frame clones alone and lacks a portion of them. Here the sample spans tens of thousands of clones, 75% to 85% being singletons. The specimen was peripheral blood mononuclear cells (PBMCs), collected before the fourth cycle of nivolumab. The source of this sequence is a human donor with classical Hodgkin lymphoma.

CDR3 coding DNA: TGTGCCATGGACAGGGCGTTTCGGGGCGAAAAACTGTTTTTT. It translates to CAMDRAFRGEKLFF. The rearrangement joins TRBV30 to TRBJ1-4; 8 positions agree with TRBD1. CDR3 size: 14 residues. Germline CDR1 is GTSNPN and CDR2 is SVGIG (reference sequence). J was trimmed by 8 bases and V by 8 bases; bases with no gene match: 13.